Shown below are 32 T cell receptor beta chains from a single sample sequenced in a study of control samples from healthy donors and cancer patients. Sequencing used immunoSEQ multiplex PCR; TCRdb keeps in-frame clones, though not all of them. The sample has about 49,000 clones; approximately 86% are singletons. The sample consisted of PBMCs. These TCRs come from a woman aged 50 to 60 with lung cancer.

This chain connects TRBV6-4 to TRBJ2-1, with D unresolved. CDR3 size: 13 residues. The germline V gene encodes CDR1 MRHNA and CDR2 SNTAGT. The ends were cut back, 5 bases at V and 4 bases at J, with 9 bases in the middle. The CDR3 DNA sequence: TGTGCCAGCAGTCCTTCCGCTTACAATGAGCAGTTCTTC. As protein: CASSPSAYNEQFF.

This sequence joins TRBV18 and TRBJ1-4, with 7 bases fitting TRBD1. J lost 3 bases, V lost 5 bases, and 12 bases had no gene match. CDR3 length equals 17 residues. Germline CDR1 is KGHSH and CDR2 is LQKENI. Here the CDR3 DNA reads TGTGCCAGCTCATCACGGGACAGCCGAACGCCTAATGAAAAACTGTTTTTT. This codes for CASSSRDSRTPNEKLFF.

The rearrangement links TRBV4-2 to TRBJ1-6, with D possibly being TRBD1 (5 bases). V lost 3 bases to trimming and J lost 2 bases, with 17 bases between them. Germline V gives CDR1 LGHNA, CDR2 YNFKEQ. This CDR3 has 18 residues. In DNA, the CDR3 is TGTGCCAGCAGCCACCCACCCTATCCAGGGACCTATAATTCACCCCTCCACTTT. Its translation: CASSHPPYPGTYNSPLHF.

The gene calls are TRBV11-1 and TRBJ1-3; no clear D gene. Per germline, CDR1 SGHAT and CDR2 FQDESV (reference sequence). This CDR3 has 15 amino acids. V dropped 6 bases and J dropped 0 bases, with 12 bases sitting between them. CDR3 DNA sequence: TGTGCCAGCAGGATCGACAACAACTCTGGAAACACCATATATTTT. Its protein product is CASRIDNNSGNTIYF.

The CDR3 DNA follows: TGCGCCAGCAGCTTTCAAGGGGGGCGTCGAGAGCAGTACTTC. Residues: CASSFQGGRREQYF. The rearrangement uses TRBV5-1 and TRBJ2-7; either TRBD1 or TRBD2 may fit D (6 bases each). The CDR3 is 14 amino acids. Between the trimmed V and J ends, which lost 2 bases and 7 bases, there was a span of 16 bases. Germline lookup yields CDR1 SGHRS and CDR2 YFSETQ.

This chain uses TRBV9 with TRBJ2-1; D not resolved. The CDR3 runs to 18 residues. From germline, CDR1 is SGDLS and CDR2 YYNGEE. Trimming pared 4 bases from V and 0 bases from J, leaving 20 bases between. The CDR3 DNA sequence: TGTGCCAGCAGCCCCCACTTAGGAGCAGCGAGCTCCTACAATGAGCAGTTCTTC. It codes for CASSPHLGAASSYNEQFF.

The J gene is TRBJ1-1, the V gene TRBV5-5; D is perhaps TRBD1 (5 bases). Per germline, CDR1 SGHKS and CDR2 YYEKEE (reference sequence). V lost 7 bases to trimming and J lost 1 base, with 11 bases between them. CDR3 length: 13 amino acids. The CDR3 sequence: CASGPQENTEAFF. The CDR3 nucleotides are TGTGCCAGCGGACCACAGGAGAACACTGAAGCTTTCTTT.

The chain couples TRBV12-5 to TRBJ2-1, with D perhaps matching TRBD1 or TRBD2 (5 bases each). The CDR3 is 12 amino acids. Germline assignment: CDR1 LGHNT and CDR2 FRNRAP. V lost 9 bases and J 10 bases, leaving 16 bases between the germline ends. The CDR3 reads CASQTRGREQFF. The CDR3 region has the DNA TGTGCTAGCCAAACGAGGGGCAGGGAGCAGTTCTTC.

The V call is TRBV30, the J call TRBJ1-2; TRBD1 aligns across 8 bases. CDR1 and CDR2 (germline): GTSNPN, SVGIG (reference sequence). Trimming cost V 8 bases and J 2 bases; bases outside gene matches: 4. This CDR3 spans 12 amino acids. CDR3 nucleotide sequence: TGTGCCAGGGACAGGCGCAACTATGGCTACACCTTC. Translated: CARDRRNYGYTF.

The chain joins TRBV19 to TRBJ1-1; 7 positions match TRBD1. With V trimmed by 4 bases and J by 0 bases, 5 bases remained unmatched. This CDR3 comprises 15 residues. Germline CDR1 reads LNHDA; CDR2 reads SQIVND (reference sequence). CDR3 coding DNA: TGTGCCAGTAGTAGACGGACAGGTATGAACACTGAAGCTTTCTTT. It translates to CASSRRTGMNTEAFF.

This rearrangement joins TRBV24-1 to TRBJ2-2; 12 bases are a match to TRBD1. The CDR3 has 18 residues. Germline values: CDR1 KGHDR, CDR2 SFDVKD. V dropped 3 bases and J dropped 6; count of bases not matched to a gene: 10. CDR3 in amino acids: CATSDLREGQGAPGELFF. CDR3 DNA sequence: TGTGCCACCAGTGATCTGCGGGAGGGACAGGGGGCGCCCGGGGAGCTGTTTTTT.

V gene TRBV14 combines with J gene TRBJ2-3, with D unresolved. V lost 5 bases, J lost 11 bases, and 17 bases lay in between. The CDR3 is 13 residues long. The germline V gene encodes CDR1 SGHDN and CDR2 FVKESK. The CDR3 nucleotides read TGTGCCAGCAGCTTCCGGGTCTCGGTGGAGCAGTATTTT. As protein: CASSFRVSVEQYF. The full variable domain, in which reference TRBV14 and TRBJ2-3 provide the parts outside the CDR3, is EAGVTQFPSHSVIEKGQTVTLRCDPISGHDNLYWYRRVMGKEIKFLLHFVKESKQDESGMPNNRFLAERTGGTYSTLKVQPAELEDSGVYFCASSFRVSVEQYFGPGTRLTVL.

This clone showed up just a few times. The rearrangement links TRBV6-2 or TRBV6-3 to TRBJ1-1, with 9 bases fitting TRBD1. The V segment lost 5 bases and the J segment 4 bases; nucleotides outside the gene matches: 5. CDR3 length: 14 amino acids. The V gene's germline CDR1 is MNHEY and CDR2 SVGEGT. This CDR3 is CASSGGQGLTEAFF. The CDR3, as DNA: TGTGCCAGCAGTGGGGGACAGGGCCTCACTGAAGCTTTCTTT.

The chain uses TRBV29-1 and TRBJ1-1; weak D call: TRBD1 (6 bases). This CDR3 is 13 amino acids long. V shed 0 bases and J shed 5 bases, with 10 bases lying between them. Looked up from germline, CDR1 is SQVTM and CDR2 is ANQGSEA. In DNA, the CDR3 is TGCAGCGTTGAAGAAGGGGGAGGTACTGAAGCTTTCTTT. Amino acid sequence: CSVEEGGGTEAFF.

To note about this clone: One end of the junction varies from germline; a read error may be responsible. This chain uses TRBV6-5 with TRBJ1-2, with 10 bases lining up with TRBD1. The CDR3 sequence is 15 residues long. Looked up from germline, CDR1 is MNHEY and CDR2 is SVGAGI. The CDR3 protein is CASSNSGTGDYGYTF. The CDR3 region has the DNA TGTGCCAGCAGTAACTCCGGGACAGGGGATTATGGCTACACCTTC.

Only a few counts were recorded for this clone. V usage is TRBV7-2 and J usage is TRBJ1-6, with D unresolved. The V end was cut by 5 bases, the J end by 2 bases, with 10 bases between. The CDR3 consists of 15 residues. The germline CDR1 and CDR2 sequences are SGHTA and FQGNSA. The CDR3 sequence is CASSQDRAYNSPLHF. The CDR3 DNA is TGTGCCAGCAGCCAGGACCGGGCCTATAATTCACCCCTCCACTTT.

J is TRBJ1-1 and V is TRBV28; no definite D call. This CDR3 is 16 amino acids long. V was clipped by 1 base and J by 0 bases, with 12 bases between them. Germline lookup yields CDR1 MDHEN and CDR2 SYDVKM. The CDR3 sequence is CASSLSDGKMNTEAFF. Written as DNA, the CDR3 is TGTGCCAGCAGTTTATCAGACGGGAAAATGAACACTGAAGCTTTCTTT.

A note on this clone: A junction end diverges from the germline sequence, so it may reflect a read error. The V call is TRBV18, the J call TRBJ2-7; a possible D gene is TRBD2 (7 bases). The length of the CDR3 is 15 residues. From germline, CDR1 is KGHSH and CDR2 LQKENI. The CDR3 region has the DNA TGTGCCAGCTCACCACTATCGAGGGAGGGGGGCTTGCGGAACTTC. As protein: CASSPLSREGGLRNF.

This clone has only a few counts. The rearrangement links TRBV28 to TRBJ2-5; D unclear. The CDR3 is 13 residues long. CDR1 is MDHEN and CDR2 is SYDVKM in the germline V gene. The V end lost 5 bases, the J end lost 2 bases, and 9 bases lay between the germline ends. CDR3 residues: CASSPPGQETQYF. In DNA, the CDR3 is TGTGCCAGCAGTCCCCCCGGGCAAGAGACCCAGTACTTC.

This chain connects TRBV30 to TRBJ1-4; TRBD1 matches at 10 bases. The length of the CDR3 is 14 residues. Germline CDR1 GTSNPN, CDR2 SVGIG (reference sequence). After removal of 2 bases from V and 7 bases from J, the junction contained 4 bases not matched to a gene. The DNA for the CDR3 is TGTGCCTGGAGTAGACAGGGGGCGGCTGAAAAACTGTTTTTT. Its protein product is CAWSRQGAAEKLFF.

A note on this clone: In the same sample, other DNA sequences code for this CDR3. The chain carries TRBV6-2 or TRBV6-3 and TRBJ1-1; 7 bases line up with TRBD1. The CDR3 has 14 residues. Germline loops: CDR1 MNHEY, CDR2 SVGEGT. V lost 9 bases and J lost 3; bases outside the gene matches: 10. The CDR3 here is CASSGEGAYTEAFF. CDR3 sequence (DNA): TGTGCCAGTAGTGGGGAGGGGGCATACACTGAAGCTTTCTTT.

This sequence joins TRBV2 and TRBJ2-1; D not resolved. CDR1 is SNHLY, CDR2 FYNNEI, per germline. This CDR3 region has 12 residues. V was pared by 3 bases and J by 5 bases, with 5 bases between. CDR3 amino acids: CASSDRNNEQFF. The DNA for the CDR3 is TGTGCCAGCAGTGACAGAAACAATGAGCAGTTCTTC.

The chain carries TRBV12-3 or TRBV12-4 and TRBJ2-5, with TRBD1 identical over 7 bases. This CDR3 contains 12 residues. After removal of 4 bases from V and 4 bases from J, the junction contained 0 bases not matched to a gene. CDR3 amino acids: CASSSGGETQYF. The DNA of the CDR3 is TGTGCCAGCAGTTCAGGGGGAGAGACCCAGTACTTC.

This chain joins TRBV19 and TRBJ1-1; D gene uncertain. Trimming stripped 0 bases from V and 3 bases from J, with 5 bases between. The CDR3 has 13 residues. Germline CDR1 LNHDA, CDR2 SQIVND (reference sequence). The DNA of the CDR3 is TGTGCCAGTAGTATAGATCAATACACTGAAGCTTTCTTT. Translation: CASSIDQYTEAFF.

The chain links TRBV7-9 to TRBJ2-2; tentatively, D is TRBD1 (5 bases). V lost 4 bases and J lost 0, with 12 bases in between. The CDR3 is made up of 16 amino acids. Germline-derived CDR1 and CDR2 are SEHNR and FQNEAQ (reference sequence). CDR3 in amino acids: CASSSLRTTNTGELFF. CDR3 DNA: TGTGCCAGCAGCTCACTCCGGACAACGAACACCGGGGAGCTGTTTTTT. Looking up the rest from reference TRBV7-9 and TRBJ2-2 gives the full variable domain: DTGVSQNPRHKITKRGQNVTFRCDPISEHNRLYWYRQTLGQGPEFLTYFQNEAQLEKSRLLSDRFSAERPKGSFSTLEIQRTEQGDSAMYLCASSSLRTTNTGELFFGEGSRLTVL.

The rearrangement joins TRBV19 to TRBJ1-2; TRBD1 agrees at 9 bases. After removal of 7 bases from V and 8 bases from J, the junction contained 11 bases not matched to a gene. The CDR3 is 14 amino acids. From germline, CDR1 is LNHDA and CDR2 SQIVND (reference sequence). CDR3: CASTSSDRGKGYTF. CDR3 DNA sequence: TGTGCCAGTACTTCCTCGGACAGGGGCAAGGGCTACACCTTC.

The chain recombines TRBV27 with TRBJ1-6; 10 nucleotides agree with TRBD1. J lost 8 bases, V lost 0 bases, and 7 bases had no gene match. CDR1 is MNHEY and CDR2 is SMNVEV in the germline V gene (reference sequence). The CDR3 covers 17 residues. The CDR3, as DNA: TGTGCCAGCAGTTTATCGAGTGGACAGGGGGATGATTCACCCCTCCACTTT. This sequence encodes CASSLSSGQGDDSPLHF.

The CDR3 sequence is CASSVQGSGREAFF. CDR3 coding DNA: TGCGCCAGCAGCGTCCAGGGTTCCGGTAGGGAAGCTTTCTTT. The V call is TRBV5-1, the J call TRBJ1-1; possibly TRBD1 for D (5 bases). Germline V gene data show CDR1 as SGHRS and CDR2 as YFSETQ. Trimming cost V 4 bases and J 8 bases, with 18 bases left between them. This CDR3 comprises 14 residues.

V and J are TRBV19 and TRBJ1-2, with D hard to call. Germline lookup yields CDR1 LNHDA and CDR2 SQIVND (reference sequence). Trimming left V 7 bases short and J 8 bases short, with 11 bases between. The CDR3 covers 11 residues. The CDR3 loop is CASTSLGGYTF. The CDR3 bases are TGTGCCAGTACCTCCCTCGGAGGCTACACCTTC.

The chain joins TRBV24-1 to TRBJ1-1; D possibly corresponds to TRBD1 (5 bases). The CDR3 is made up of 14 amino acids. V gave up 10 bases and J gave up 3 bases, with 17 bases separating them. Germline V gene data show CDR1 as KGHDR and CDR2 as SFDVKD. The CDR3 nucleotides read TGTGCCACACGGGGACCGATTCCTGACACTGAAGCTTTCTTT. The encoded protein is CATRGPIPDTEAFF.

The rearrangement joins TRBV28 to TRBJ1-1; 9 bases align to TRBD1. CDR1 is MDHEN and CDR2 is SYDVKM in the germline V gene. CDR3 length equals 15 residues. The ends lost 8 bases at V and 5 bases at J; junction bases unmatched: 12. The CDR3 DNA reads as TGTGCCAGCCATCGGGACAGGGCAATCGAAACTGAAGCTTTCTTT. Its protein is CASHRDRAIETEAFF. Filled out from reference TRBV28 and TRBJ1-1, the complete variable domain reads DVKVTQSSRYLVKRTGEKVFLECVQDMDHENMFWYRQDPGLGLRLIYFSYDVKMKEKGDIPEGYSVSREKKERFSLILESASTNQTSMYLCASHRDRAIETEAFFGQGTRLTVV.

The gene calls are TRBV10-3 and TRBJ2-5; no definite D call. Germline V gene data show CDR1 as ENHRY and CDR2 as SYGVKD. CDR3 length equals 11 residues. V was trimmed by 5 bases and J by 1 base, leaving 2 bases between them. CDR3 nucleotides: TGTGCCATCAGTATCCAAGAGACCCAGTACTTC. As protein: CAISIQETQYF.